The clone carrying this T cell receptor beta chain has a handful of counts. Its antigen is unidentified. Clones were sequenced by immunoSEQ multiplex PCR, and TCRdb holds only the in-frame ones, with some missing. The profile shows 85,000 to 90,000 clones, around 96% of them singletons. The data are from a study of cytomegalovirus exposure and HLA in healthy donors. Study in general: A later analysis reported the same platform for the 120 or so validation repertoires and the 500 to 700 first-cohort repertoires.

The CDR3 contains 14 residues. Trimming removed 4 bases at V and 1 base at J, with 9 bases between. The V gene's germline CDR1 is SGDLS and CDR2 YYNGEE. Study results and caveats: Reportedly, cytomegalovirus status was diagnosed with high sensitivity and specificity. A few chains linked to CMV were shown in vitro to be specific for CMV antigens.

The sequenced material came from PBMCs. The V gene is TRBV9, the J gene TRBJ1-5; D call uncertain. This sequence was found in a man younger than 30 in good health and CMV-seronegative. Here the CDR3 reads CASSLDASNQPQHF. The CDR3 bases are TGTGCCAGCAGCCTAGACGCGAGCAATCAGCCCCAGCATTTT.